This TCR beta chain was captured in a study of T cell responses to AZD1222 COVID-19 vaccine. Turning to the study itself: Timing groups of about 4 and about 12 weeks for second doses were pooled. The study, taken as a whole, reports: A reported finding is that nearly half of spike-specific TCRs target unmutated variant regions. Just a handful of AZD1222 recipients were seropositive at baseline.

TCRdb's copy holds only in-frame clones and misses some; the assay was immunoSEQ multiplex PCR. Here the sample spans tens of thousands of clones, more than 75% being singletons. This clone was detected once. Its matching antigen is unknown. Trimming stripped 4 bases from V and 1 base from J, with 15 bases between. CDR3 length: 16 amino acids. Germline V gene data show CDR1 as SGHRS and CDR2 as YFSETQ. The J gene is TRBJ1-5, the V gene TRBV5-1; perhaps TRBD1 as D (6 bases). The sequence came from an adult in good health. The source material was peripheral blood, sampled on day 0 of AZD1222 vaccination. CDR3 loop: CASSQGGGGSNQPQHF. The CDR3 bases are TGCGCCAGCAGCCAGGGAGGGGGAGGGAGCAATCAGCCCCAGCATTTT.